One sample yielded the 13 T cell receptor beta chains listed below, sequenced in a study of identical twins. TCRdb re-derived calls from the 5' RACE reads in MiXCR, one entry per CDR3 protein. The sample includes some 300,000 distinct CDR3 sequences, roughly an eighth of them seen just once. Another study also made use of these data, one on yellow fever vaccine responses in identical twins.

Sequenced input: CD8+ T cells sorted from blood. These receptors originate from a woman between 18 and 30 years old in good health.

This sequence joins TRBV20-1 and TRBJ2-7; a possible D gene is TRBD1 (6 bases). Trimming took 3 bases from V and 6 from J, leaving 12 bases between them. The germline V gene has CDR1 DFQATT and CDR2 SNEGSKA (reference sequence). The CDR3 length is 12 residues. This chain's CDR3 is CSARKGEIEQYF. DNA for the CDR3: TGCAGTGCTAGGAAGGGGGAAATCGAGCAGTACTTC.

The rearrangement joins TRBV12-3 or TRBV12-4 to TRBJ2-1; D remains ambiguous. V lost 11 bases and J lost 4, with 30 bases in between. This CDR3 has 18 amino acids. The DNA of the CDR3 is TGTGCCCTCAGTCTCAGCCTACTGGGCAGAGAGACTTACAATGAGCAGTTCTTC. It specifies CALSLSLLGRETYNEQFF.

V and J are TRBV6-1 and TRBJ2-5; D ambiguous. Germline loops: CDR1 MNHNS, CDR2 SASEGT. V lost 7 bases and J lost 3, with 12 bases in between. The CDR3 runs to 13 residues. The CDR3 nucleotides read TGTGCCAGCACCTACGGACGGGAAGAGACCCAGTACTTC. Its translation is CASTYGREETQYF.

The chain joins TRBV3-1 to TRBJ2-1; TRBD1 aligns across 9 bases. There are 16 residues in the CDR3. J was trimmed by 3 bases and V by 6 bases; bases with no gene match: 9. Germline V CDR1 and CDR2: LGHDT, YNNKEL (reference sequence). This CDR3 reads CASRLGTGFDYNEQFF. DNA of the CDR3: TGTGCCAGCAGACTCGGGACAGGGTTTGACTACAATGAGCAGTTCTTC.

At least ten counts were recorded for this clonotype. The chain uses TRBV4-2 and TRBJ1-1; no definite D call. V was clipped by 3 bases and J by 7 bases, with 15 bases between them. The length of the CDR3 is 14 residues. In germline, CDR1 is LGHNA, CDR2 YNFKEQ. The CDR3 nucleotides are TGTGCCAGCAGCCATCGAACCGAAGGGAATGAAGCTTTCTTT. Translating it yields CASSHRTEGNEAFF.

V usage is TRBV5-5 and J usage is TRBJ1-5; 7 nucleotides match TRBD1. After removal of 3 bases from V and 5 bases from J, the junction contained 5 bases not matched to a gene. This CDR3 is 14 amino acids long. Per germline, CDR1 SGHKS and CDR2 YYEKEE (reference sequence). The CDR3: CASSWTGADQPQHF. For the CDR3, the DNA is TGTGCCAGCAGCTGGACAGGAGCCGATCAGCCCCAGCATTTT.

Only a few counts were recorded for this clonotype. V is TRBV15 and J is TRBJ2-3; TRBD1 matches at 9 bases. The V gene's germline CDR1 is LNHNV and CDR2 YYDKDF (reference sequence). This CDR3 is 15 amino acids long. The J segment lost 6 bases and the V segment lost 2 bases, leaving 6 bases of the junction unmatched. The CDR3 is CATSRQQGATDTQYF. CDR3 sequence (DNA): TGTGCCACCAGCAGACAACAGGGGGCGACGGATACGCAGTATTTT.

This clonotype was picked up one time. The rearrangement joins TRBV6-1 to TRBJ2-4; TRBD1 matches 8 bases. This CDR3 has 17 amino acids. Germline trimming cut 7 bases from V and 5 bases from J; bases unmatched to any gene: 16. The V gene's germline CDR1 is MNHNS and CDR2 SASEGT. This CDR3 is CASTHSVQGAQENIQYF. DNA of the CDR3: TGTGCCAGCACCCACTCGGTCCAGGGGGCGCAGGAAAACATTCAGTACTTC.

The chain recombines TRBV24-1 with TRBJ2-2, with D perhaps TRBD1 (6 bases). Germline V CDR1 and CDR2: KGHDR, SFDVKD. With 3 bases removed from V and 1 base from J, the gap between germline ends came to 14 bases. The CDR3 contains 17 residues. As DNA, the CDR3 is TGTGCCACCAGTGATCCCTATATGACAGGGAACACCGGGGAGCTGTTTTTT. It codes for CATSDPYMTGNTGELFF.

This chain joins TRBV6-6 and TRBJ1-1; D is possibly TRBD1 (6 bases). Germline CDR1 reads MNHNY; CDR2 reads SVGAGI (reference sequence). The CDR3 extends over 12 amino acids. V was shortened by 9 bases and J by 7 bases, with 15 bases between the two germline ends. The CDR3 region is CASYREGYEAFF. As DNA, the CDR3 is TGTGCCAGTTACAGGGAAGGGTATGAAGCTTTCTTT.

This clonotype appeared a few times. The genes are TRBV7-9 and TRBJ2-2, with 7 bases identical to TRBD2. The CDR3 consists of 17 residues. Germline trimming cut 5 bases from V and 1 base from J; bases unmatched to any gene: 10. Germline CDR1 reads SEHNR; CDR2 reads FQNEAQ (reference sequence). CDR3 DNA: TGTGCCAGCAGCACGTGGGACCTAGCGGTGAACACCGGGGAGCTGTTTTTT. It is translated as CASSTWDLAVNTGELFF. The variable domain in full, completed from reference TRBV7-9 and TRBJ2-2, reads DTGVSQNPRHKITKRGQNVTFRCDPISEHNRLYWYRQTLGQGPEFLTYFQNEAQLEKSRLLSDRFSAERPKGSFSTLEIQRTEQGDSAMYLCASSTWDLAVNTGELFFGEGSRLTVL.

In this sample, this clonotype turned up a few times. The V and J genes are TRBV10-3 and TRBJ2-7; D gene ambiguous. The CDR3 extends over 11 amino acids. V gave up 4 bases and J gave up 5 bases, with 6 bases separating them. The germline V gene encodes CDR1 ENHRY and CDR2 SYGVKD. The chain's CDR3 is CAISVGDEQYF. The CDR3 DNA sequence: TGTGCCATCAGTGTGGGCGACGAGCAGTACTTC.

Concerning this clonotype itself: The junction shows a germline mismatch at one end, possibly a read error. This rearrangement joins TRBV5-1 to TRBJ2-3; a weak D match, TRBD1 (5 bases). Germline V CDR1 and CDR2: SGHRS, YFSETQ. This CDR3 has 15 amino acids. CDR3 loop: CASSLVDRSTDSQYF. CDR3 nucleotide sequence: TGCGCCAGCAGCTTGGTCGACAGAAGCACAGATTCGCAGTATTTT.